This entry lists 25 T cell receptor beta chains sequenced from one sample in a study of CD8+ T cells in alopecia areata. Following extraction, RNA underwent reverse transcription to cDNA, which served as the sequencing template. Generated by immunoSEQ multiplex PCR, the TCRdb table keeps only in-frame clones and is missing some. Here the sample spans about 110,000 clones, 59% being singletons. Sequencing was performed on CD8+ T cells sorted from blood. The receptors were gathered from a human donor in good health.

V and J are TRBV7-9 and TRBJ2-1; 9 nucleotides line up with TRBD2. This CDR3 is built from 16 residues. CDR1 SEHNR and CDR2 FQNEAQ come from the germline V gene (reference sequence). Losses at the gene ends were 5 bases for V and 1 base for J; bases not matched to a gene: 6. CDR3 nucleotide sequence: TGTGCCAGCAGCCCCGCCCTAGCGGGATCCTACAATGAGCAGTTCTTC. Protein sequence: CASSPALAGSYNEQFF.

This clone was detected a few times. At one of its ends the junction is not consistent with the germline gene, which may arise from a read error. This CDR3 reads CASSQDGPSGANVLTF. The CDR3 region has the DNA TGTGCCAGCAGCCAAGATGGACCGTCTGGGGCCAACGTCCTGACTTTC. The chain is built from TRBV4-1 and TRBJ2-6; the D is unclear. The CDR3 runs to 16 residues. The germline V gene has CDR1 MGHRA and CDR2 YSYEKL.

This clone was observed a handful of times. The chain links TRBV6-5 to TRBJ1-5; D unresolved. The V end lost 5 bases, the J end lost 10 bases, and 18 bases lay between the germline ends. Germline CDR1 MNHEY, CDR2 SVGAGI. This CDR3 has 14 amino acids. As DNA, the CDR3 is TGTGCCAGCAGTGAAGACCGGTTTTTCTCCCCCCAGCATTTT. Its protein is CASSEDRFFSPQHF.

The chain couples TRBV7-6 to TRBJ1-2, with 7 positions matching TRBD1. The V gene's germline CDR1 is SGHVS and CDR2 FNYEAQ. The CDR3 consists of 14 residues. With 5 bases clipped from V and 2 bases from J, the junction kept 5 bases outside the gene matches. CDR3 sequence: CASSTGTANYGYTF. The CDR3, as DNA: TGTGCCAGCAGCACAGGGACAGCAAACTATGGCTACACCTTC.

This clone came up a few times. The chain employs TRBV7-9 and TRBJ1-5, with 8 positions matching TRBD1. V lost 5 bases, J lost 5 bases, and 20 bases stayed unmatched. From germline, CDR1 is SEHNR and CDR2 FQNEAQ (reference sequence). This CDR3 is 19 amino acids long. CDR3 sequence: CASSPKADRDLMDHQPQHF. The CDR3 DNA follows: TGTGCCAGCAGCCCGAAGGCGGACAGGGATCTTATGGACCATCAGCCCCAGCATTTT.

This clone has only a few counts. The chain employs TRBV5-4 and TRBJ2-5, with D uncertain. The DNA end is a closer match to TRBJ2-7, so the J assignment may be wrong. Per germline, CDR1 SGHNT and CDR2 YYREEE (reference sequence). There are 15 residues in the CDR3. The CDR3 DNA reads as TGTGCCAGCAGCTTAGACGGTTTGGTCGGCTACGAGCAGTACTTC. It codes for CASSLDGLVGYEQYF.

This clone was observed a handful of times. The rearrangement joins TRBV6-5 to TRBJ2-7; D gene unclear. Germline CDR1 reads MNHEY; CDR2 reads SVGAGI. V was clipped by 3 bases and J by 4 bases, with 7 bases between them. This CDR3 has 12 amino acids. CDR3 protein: CASSYDGYEQYF. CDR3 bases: TGTGCCAGCAGTTATGACGGGTACGAGCAGTACTTC.

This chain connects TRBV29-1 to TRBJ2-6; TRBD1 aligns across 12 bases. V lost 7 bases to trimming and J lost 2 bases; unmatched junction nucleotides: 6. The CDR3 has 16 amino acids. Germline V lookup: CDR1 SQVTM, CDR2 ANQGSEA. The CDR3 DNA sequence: TGCAGCGCGCCGGGACAGGGGGCGACTGGGGCCAACGTCCTGACTTTC. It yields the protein CSAPGQGATGANVLTF.

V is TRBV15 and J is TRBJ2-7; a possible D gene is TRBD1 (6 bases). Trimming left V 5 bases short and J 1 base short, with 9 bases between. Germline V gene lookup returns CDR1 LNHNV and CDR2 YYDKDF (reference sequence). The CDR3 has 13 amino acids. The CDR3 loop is CATSQDRSYEQYF. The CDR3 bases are TGTGCCACCAGCCAGGACAGATCCTACGAGCAGTACTTC.

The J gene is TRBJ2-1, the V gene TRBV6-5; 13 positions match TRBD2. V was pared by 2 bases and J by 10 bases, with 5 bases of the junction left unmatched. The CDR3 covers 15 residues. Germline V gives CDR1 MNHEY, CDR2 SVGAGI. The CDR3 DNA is TGTGCCAGCAGTTACCCGGGACTAGCGGGGAACGAGCAGTTCTTC. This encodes CASSYPGLAGNEQFF.

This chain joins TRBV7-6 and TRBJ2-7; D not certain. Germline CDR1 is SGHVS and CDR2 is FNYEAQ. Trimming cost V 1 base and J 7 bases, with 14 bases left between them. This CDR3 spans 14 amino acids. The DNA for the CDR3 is TGTGCCAGCAGCTTAGACTCTGGGTTCTCTGAGCAGTACTTC. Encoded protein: CASSLDSGFSEQYF.

The CDR3 DNA follows: TGTGCCTGGAGTTGGGGAGGGGGCGACTACGAGCAGTACTTC. Translated: CAWSWGGGDYEQYF. The rearrangement uses TRBV30 and TRBJ2-7, with D perhaps being TRBD1 or TRBD2 (7 bases each). Trimming removed 2 bases from V and 3 bases from J, with 14 bases in between. The CDR3 is made up of 14 amino acids. CDR1 GTSNPN and CDR2 SVGIG come from the germline V gene (reference sequence). Full variable domain (missing parts from reference TRBV30 and TRBJ2-7): SQTIHQWPATLVQPVGSPLSLECTVEGTSNPNLYWYRQAAGRGLQLLFYSVGIGQISSEVPQNLSASRPQDRQFILSSKKLLLSDSGFYLCAWSWGGGDYEQYFGPGTRLTVT.

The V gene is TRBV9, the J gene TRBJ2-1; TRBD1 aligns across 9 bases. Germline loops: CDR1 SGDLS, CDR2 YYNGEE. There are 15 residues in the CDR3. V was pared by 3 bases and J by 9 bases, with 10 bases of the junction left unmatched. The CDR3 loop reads CASSDGGTGNAEQFF. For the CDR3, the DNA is TGTGCCAGCAGCGATGGGGGGACAGGGAACGCTGAGCAGTTCTTC.

The CDR3 spells CASSSRQGAYEQYF. In DNA, the CDR3 is TGCGCCAGCAGCTCGAGACAGGGGGCCTACGAGCAGTACTTC. This rearrangement joins TRBV5-1 to TRBJ2-7, with 9 bases fitting TRBD1. Looked up from germline, CDR1 is SGHRS and CDR2 is YFSETQ. The CDR3 has 14 amino acids. The V gene end was trimmed by 3 bases and the J gene end by 2 bases; junction bases not matched to a gene: 3. The variable domain in full, completed from reference TRBV5-1 and TRBJ2-7, reads KAGVTQTPRYLIKTRGQQVTLSCSPISGHRSVSWYQQTPGQGLQFLFEYFSETQRNKGNFPGRFSGRQFSNSRSEMNVSTLELGDSALYLCASSSRQGAYEQYFGPGTRLTVT.

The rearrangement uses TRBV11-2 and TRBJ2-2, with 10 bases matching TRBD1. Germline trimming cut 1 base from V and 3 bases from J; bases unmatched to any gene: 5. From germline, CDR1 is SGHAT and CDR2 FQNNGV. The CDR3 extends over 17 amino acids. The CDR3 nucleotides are TGTGCCAGCAGCTTAGTGTTCGGGACAGGGGACACCGGGGAGCTGTTTTTT. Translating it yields CASSLVFGTGDTGELFF.

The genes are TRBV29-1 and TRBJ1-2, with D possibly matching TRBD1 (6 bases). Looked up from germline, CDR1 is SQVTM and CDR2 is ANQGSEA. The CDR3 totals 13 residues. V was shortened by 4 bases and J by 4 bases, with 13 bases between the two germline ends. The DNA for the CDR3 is TGCAGCGTTGCAGGGGCGCCCTTCTATGGCTACACCTTC. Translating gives CSVAGAPFYGYTF.

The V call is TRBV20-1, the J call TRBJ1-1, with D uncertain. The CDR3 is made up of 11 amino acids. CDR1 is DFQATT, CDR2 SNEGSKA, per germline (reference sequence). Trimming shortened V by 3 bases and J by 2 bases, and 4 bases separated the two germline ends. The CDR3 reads CSARLNTEAFF. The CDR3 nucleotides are TGCAGTGCTAGGCTAAACACTGAAGCTTTCTTT.

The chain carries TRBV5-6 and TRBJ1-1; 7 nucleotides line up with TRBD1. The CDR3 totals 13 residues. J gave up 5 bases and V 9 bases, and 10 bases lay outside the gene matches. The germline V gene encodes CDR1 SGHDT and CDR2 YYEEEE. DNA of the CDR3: TGTGCCACCTGCGAGACAGGGATGACTGAAGCTTTCTTT. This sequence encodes CATCETGMTEAFF.

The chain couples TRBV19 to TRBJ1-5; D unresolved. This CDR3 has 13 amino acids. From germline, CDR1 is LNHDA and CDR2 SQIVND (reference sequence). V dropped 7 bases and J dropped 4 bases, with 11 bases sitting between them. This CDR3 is CASIVPGNQPQHF. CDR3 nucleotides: TGTGCCAGTATTGTTCCGGGAAATCAGCCCCAGCATTTT.

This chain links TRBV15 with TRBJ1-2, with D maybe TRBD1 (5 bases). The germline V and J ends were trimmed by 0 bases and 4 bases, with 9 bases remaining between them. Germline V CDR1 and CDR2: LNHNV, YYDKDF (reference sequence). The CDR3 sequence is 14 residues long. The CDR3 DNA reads TGTGCCACCAGCAGAGACAGGGAGACCTATGGCTACACCTTC. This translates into CATSRDRETYGYTF.

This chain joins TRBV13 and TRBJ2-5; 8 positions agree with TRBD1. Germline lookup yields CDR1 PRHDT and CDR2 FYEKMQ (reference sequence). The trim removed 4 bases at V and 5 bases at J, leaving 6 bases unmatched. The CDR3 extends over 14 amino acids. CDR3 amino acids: CASSSRGRGETQYF. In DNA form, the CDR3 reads TGTGCCAGCAGCTCCAGGGGGCGCGGTGAGACCCAGTACTTC.

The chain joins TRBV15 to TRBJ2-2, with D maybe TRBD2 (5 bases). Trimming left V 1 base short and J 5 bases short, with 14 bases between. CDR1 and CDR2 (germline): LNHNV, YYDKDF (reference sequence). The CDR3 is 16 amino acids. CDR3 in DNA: TGTGCCACCAGCAGAGCGGTAGCTAGCCCGACCGGGGAGCTGTTTTTT. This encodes CATSRAVASPTGELFF.

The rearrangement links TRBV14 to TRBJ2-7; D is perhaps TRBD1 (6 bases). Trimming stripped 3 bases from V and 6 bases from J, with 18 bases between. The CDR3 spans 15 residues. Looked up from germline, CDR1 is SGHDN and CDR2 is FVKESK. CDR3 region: CASSHLGTLEGEQYF. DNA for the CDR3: TGTGCCAGCAGCCATCTAGGGACACTTGAAGGCGAGCAGTACTTC.

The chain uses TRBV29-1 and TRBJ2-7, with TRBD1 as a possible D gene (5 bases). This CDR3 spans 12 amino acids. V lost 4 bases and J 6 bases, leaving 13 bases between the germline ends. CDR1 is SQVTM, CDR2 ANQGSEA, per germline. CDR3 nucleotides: TGCAGCGTTGGTAAAGGGGCAGGCGAGCAGTACTTC. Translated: CSVGKGAGEQYF.

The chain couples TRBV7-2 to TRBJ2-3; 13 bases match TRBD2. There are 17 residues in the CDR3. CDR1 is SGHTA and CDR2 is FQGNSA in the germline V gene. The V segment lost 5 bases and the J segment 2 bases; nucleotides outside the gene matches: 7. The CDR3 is CASSTPLAGGFTDTQYF. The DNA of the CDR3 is TGTGCCAGCAGCACCCCACTAGCGGGGGGGTTCACAGATACGCAGTATTTT. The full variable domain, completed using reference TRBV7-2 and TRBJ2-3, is GAGVSQSPSNKVTEKGKDVELRCDPISGHTALYWYRQSLGQGLEFLIYFQGNSAPDKSGLPSDRFSAERTGGSVSTLTIQRTQQEDSAVYLCASSTPLAGGFTDTQYFGPGTRLTVL.